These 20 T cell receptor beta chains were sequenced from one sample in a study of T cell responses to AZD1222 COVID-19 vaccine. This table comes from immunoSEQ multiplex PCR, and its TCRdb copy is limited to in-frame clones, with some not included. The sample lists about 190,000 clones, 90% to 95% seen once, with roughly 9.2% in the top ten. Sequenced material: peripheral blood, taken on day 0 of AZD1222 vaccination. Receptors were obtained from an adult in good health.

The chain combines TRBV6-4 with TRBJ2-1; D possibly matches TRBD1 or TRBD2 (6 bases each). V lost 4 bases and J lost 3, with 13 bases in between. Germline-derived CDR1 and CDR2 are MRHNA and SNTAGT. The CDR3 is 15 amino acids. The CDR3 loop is CASSAEGGFYNEQFF. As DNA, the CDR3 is TGTGCCAGCAGTGCCGAGGGGGGCTTCTACAATGAGCAGTTCTTC.

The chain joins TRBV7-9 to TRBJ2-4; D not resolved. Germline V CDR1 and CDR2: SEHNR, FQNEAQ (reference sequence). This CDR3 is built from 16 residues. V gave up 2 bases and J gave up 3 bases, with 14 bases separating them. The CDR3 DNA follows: TGTGCCAGCAGCTTATTTCGTGATCTTGGCAAAAACATTCAGTACTTC. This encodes CASSLFRDLGKNIQYF.

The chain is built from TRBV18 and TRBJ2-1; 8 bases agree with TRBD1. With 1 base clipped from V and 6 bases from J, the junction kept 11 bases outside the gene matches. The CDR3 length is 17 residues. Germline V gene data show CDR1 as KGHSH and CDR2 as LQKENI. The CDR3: CASSPRPRGLGVNEQFF. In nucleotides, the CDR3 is TGTGCCAGCTCACCACGGCCCAGGGGGCTGGGTGTCAATGAGCAGTTCTTC.

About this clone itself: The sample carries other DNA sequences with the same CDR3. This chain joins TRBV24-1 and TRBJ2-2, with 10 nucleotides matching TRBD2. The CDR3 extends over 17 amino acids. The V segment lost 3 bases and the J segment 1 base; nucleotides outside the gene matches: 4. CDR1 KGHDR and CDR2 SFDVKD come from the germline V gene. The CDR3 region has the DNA TGTGCCACCAGTGATAGGCTAGCGGGGGTGAACACCGGGGAGCTGTTTTTT. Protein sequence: CATSDRLAGVNTGELFF.

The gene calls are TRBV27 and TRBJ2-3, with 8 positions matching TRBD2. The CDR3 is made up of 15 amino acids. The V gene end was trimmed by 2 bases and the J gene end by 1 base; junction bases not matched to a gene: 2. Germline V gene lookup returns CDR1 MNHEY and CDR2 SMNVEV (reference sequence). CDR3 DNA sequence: TGTGCCAGCAGTTTAGCGGGAGGACGCACAGATACGCAGTATTTT. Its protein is CASSLAGGRTDTQYF.

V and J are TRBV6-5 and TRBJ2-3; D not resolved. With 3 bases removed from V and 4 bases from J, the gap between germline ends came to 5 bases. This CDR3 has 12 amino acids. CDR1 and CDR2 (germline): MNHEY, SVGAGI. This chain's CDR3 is CASSYGPDTQYF. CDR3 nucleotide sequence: TGTGCCAGCAGTTATGGGCCAGATACGCAGTATTTT.

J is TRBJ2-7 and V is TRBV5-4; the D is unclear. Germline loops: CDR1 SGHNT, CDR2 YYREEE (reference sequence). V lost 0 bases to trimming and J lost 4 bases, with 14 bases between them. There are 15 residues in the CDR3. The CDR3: CASSLVPGNHYEQYF. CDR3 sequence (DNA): TGTGCCAGCAGCTTGGTGCCAGGAAATCATTACGAGCAGTACTTC. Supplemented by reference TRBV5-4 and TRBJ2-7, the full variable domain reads ETGVTQSPTHLIKTRGQQVTLRCSSQSGHNTVSWYQQALGQGPQFIFQYYREEENGRGNFPPRFSGLQFPNYSSELNVNALELDDSALYLCASSLVPGNHYEQYFGPGTRLTVT.

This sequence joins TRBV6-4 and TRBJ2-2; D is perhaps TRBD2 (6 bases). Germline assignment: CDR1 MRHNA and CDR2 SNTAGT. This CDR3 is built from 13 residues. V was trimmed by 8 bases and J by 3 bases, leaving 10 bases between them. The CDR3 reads CASGLRDTGELFF. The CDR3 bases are TGTGCCAGCGGACTACGGGACACCGGGGAGCTGTTTTTT.

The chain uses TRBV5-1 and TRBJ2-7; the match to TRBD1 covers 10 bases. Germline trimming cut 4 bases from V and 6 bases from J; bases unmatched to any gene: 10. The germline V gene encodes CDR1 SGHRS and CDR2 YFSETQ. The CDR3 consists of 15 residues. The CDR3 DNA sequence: TGCGCCAGCAGCGGCGGGACAGGGGCCCTCGGCGAGCAGTACTTC. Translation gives CASSGGTGALGEQYF.

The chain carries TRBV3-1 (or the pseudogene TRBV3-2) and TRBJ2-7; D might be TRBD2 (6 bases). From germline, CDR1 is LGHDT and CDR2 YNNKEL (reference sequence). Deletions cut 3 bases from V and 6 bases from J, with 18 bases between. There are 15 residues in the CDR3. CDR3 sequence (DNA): TGTGCCAGCAGCCAGTCGACTAGTATCGCCCGCGAGCAGTACTTC. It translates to CASSQSTSIAREQYF.

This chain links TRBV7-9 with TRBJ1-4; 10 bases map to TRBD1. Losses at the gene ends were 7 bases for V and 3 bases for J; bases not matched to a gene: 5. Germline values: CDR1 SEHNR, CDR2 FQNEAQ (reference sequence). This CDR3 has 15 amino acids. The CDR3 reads CASTWDRGANEKLFF. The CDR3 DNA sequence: TGTGCCAGCACTTGGGACAGGGGTGCTAATGAAAAACTGTTTTTT.

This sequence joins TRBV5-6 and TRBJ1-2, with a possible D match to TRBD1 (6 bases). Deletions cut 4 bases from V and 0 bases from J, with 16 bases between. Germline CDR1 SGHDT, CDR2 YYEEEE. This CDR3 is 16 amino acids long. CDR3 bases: TGTGCCAGCAGCCGTGACAGGTCTACTCCTAACTATGGCTACACCTTC. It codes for CASSRDRSTPNYGYTF.

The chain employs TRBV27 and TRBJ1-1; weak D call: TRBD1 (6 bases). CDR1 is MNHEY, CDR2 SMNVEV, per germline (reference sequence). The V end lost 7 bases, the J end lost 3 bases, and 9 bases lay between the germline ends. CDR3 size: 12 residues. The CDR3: CASKGGDTEAFF. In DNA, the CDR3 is TGTGCCAGCAAGGGGGGGGACACTGAAGCTTTCTTT.

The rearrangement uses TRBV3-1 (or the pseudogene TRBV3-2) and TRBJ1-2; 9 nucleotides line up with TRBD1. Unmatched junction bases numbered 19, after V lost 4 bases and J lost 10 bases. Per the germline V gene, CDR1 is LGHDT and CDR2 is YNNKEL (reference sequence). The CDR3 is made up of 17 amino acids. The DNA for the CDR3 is TGTGCCAGCAGCCGTTCGTCCCGGGGACAGGGATCGGTCGACTACACCTTC. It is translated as CASSRSSRGQGSVDYTF.

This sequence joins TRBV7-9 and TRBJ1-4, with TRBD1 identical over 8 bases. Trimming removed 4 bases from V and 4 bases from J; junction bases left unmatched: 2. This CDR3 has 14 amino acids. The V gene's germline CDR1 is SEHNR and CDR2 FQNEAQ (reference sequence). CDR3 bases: TGTGCCAGCAGCTCAGGGGGCATTAATGAAAAACTGTTTTTT. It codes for CASSSGGINEKLFF. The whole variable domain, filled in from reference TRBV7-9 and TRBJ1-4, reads DTGVSQNPRHKITKRGQNVTFRCDPISEHNRLYWYRQTLGQGPEFLTYFQNEAQLEKSRLLSDRFSAERPKGSFSTLEIQRTEQGDSAMYLCASSSGGINEKLFFGSGTQLSVL.

CDR3 region: CASSQVETPDTGELFF. In DNA, the CDR3 is TGTGCCAGCAGCCAAGTCGAAACTCCGGACACCGGGGAGCTGTTTTTT. The chain carries TRBV4-2 and TRBJ2-2; no clear D. Looked up from germline, CDR1 is LGHNA and CDR2 is YNFKEQ. The CDR3 spans 16 residues. Between the trimmed V and J ends, which lost 1 base and 3 bases, there was a span of 12 bases.

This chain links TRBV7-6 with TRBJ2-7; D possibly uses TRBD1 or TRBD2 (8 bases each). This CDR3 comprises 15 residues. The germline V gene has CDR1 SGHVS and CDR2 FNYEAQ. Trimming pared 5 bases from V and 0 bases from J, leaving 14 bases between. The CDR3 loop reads CASSPGGTGSYEQYF. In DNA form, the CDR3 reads TGTGCCAGCAGCCCGGGGGGGACAGGCTCCTACGAGCAGTACTTC.

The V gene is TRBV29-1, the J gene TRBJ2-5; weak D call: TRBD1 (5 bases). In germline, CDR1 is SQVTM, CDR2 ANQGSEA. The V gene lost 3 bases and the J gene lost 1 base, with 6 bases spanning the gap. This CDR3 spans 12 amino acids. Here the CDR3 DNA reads TGCAGCGTTGAGCAGGGCCAAGAGACCCAGTACTTC. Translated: CSVEQGQETQYF.

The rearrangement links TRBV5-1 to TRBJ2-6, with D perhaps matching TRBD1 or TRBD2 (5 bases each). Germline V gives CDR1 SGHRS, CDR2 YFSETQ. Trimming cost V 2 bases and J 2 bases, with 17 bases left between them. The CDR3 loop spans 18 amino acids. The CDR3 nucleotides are TGCGCCAGCAGCTTCGGCCAGGGAGTCATTCCTGGGGCCAACGTCCTGACTTTC. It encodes CASSFGQGVIPGANVLTF.

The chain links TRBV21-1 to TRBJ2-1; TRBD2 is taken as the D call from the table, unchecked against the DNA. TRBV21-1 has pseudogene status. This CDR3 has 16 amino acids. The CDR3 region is CASLRRAEVSYNEQFF. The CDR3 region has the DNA TGTGCCAGCCTCCGTCGTGCGGAGGTCTCCTACAATGAGCAGTTCTTC.